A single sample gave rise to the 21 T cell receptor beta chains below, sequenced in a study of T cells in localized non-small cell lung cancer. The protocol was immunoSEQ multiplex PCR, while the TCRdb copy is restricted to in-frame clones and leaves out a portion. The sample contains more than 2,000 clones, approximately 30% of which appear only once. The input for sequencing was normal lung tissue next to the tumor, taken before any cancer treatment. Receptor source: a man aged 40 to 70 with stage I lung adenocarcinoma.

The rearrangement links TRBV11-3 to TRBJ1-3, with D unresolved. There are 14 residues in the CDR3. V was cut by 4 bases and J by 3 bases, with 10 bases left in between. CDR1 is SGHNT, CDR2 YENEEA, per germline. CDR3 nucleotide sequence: TGTGCCAGCAGCTCCCTATCAGTTGGAAACACCATATATTTT. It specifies CASSSLSVGNTIYF.

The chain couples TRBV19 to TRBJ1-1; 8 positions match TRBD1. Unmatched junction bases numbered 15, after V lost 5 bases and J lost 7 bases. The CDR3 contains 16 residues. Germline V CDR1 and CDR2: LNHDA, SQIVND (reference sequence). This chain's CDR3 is CASSPRTGLETREAFF. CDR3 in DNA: TGTGCCAGTAGTCCTCGGACAGGGTTGGAGACTCGTGAAGCTTTCTTT.

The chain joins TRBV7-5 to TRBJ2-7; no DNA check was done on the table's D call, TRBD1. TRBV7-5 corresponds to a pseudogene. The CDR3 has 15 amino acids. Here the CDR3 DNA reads TGTGCCAGCAGCTTAAGTGCAGGGGGACGTTCCGAGCAGTACTTC. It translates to CASSLSAGGRSEQYF.

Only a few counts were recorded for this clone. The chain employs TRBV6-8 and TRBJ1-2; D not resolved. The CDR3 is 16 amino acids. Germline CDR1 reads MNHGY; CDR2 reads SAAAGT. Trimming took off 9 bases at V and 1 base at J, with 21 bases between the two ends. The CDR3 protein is CASSRHRTDINYGYTF. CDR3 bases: TGTGCCAGTAGTCGTCATCGGACCGATATTAACTATGGCTACACCTTC.

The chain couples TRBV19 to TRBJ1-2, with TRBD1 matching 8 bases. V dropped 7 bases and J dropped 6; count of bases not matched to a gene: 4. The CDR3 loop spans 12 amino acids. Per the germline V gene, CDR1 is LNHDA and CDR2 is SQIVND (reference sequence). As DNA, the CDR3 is TGTGCCAGTAAGGACAGGGCCGATGGCTACACCTTC. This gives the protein CASKDRADGYTF.

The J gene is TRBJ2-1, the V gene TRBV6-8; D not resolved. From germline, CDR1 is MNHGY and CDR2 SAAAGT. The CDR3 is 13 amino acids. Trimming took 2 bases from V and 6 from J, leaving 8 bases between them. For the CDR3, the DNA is TGTGCCAGCAGTTACCTAGGGTCCAATGAGCAGTTCTTC. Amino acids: CASSYLGSNEQFF.

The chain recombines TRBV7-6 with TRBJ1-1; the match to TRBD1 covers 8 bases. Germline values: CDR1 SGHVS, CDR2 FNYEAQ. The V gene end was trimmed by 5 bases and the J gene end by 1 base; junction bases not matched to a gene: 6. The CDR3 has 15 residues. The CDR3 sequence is CASSRAGGTNTEAFF. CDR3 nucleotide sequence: TGTGCCAGCAGCCGGGCAGGGGGCACGAACACTGAAGCTTTCTTT.

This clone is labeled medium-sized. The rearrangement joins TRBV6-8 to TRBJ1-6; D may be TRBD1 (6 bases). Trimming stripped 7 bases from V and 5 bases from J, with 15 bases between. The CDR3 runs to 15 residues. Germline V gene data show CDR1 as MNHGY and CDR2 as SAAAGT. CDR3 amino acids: CASTADSNDNSPLHF. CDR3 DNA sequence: TGTGCCAGCACCGCGGACAGTAATGATAATTCACCCCTCCACTTT.

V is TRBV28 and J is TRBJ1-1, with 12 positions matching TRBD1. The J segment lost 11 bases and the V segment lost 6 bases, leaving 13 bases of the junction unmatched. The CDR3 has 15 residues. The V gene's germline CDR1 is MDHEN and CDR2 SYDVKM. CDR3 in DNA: TGTGCCAGCAGGCCCCGGGACAGGGGGCCCATTGGGGCTTTCTTT. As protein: CASRPRDRGPIGAFF.

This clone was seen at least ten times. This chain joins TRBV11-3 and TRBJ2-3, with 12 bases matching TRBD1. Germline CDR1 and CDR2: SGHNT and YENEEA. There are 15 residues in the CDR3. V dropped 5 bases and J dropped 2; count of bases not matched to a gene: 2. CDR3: CASSPGQGATDTQYF. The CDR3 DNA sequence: TGTGCCAGCAGCCCGGGACAGGGGGCCACAGATACGCAGTATTTT.

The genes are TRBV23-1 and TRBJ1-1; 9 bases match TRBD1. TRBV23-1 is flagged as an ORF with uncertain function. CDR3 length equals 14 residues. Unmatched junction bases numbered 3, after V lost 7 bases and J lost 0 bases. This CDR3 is CASIRQGVNTEAFF. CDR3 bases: TGCGCCAGCATCCGACAGGGGGTGAACACTGAAGCTTTCTTT.

CDR3 in amino acids: CASSDDVVSGNTIYF. The CDR3 coding sequence is TGTGCCAGCAGCGACGACGTTGTTTCTGGAAACACCATATATTTT. This rearrangement joins TRBV6-8 to TRBJ1-3, with D unresolved. V lost 6 bases and J lost 1, with 13 bases in between. This CDR3 is 15 amino acids long. Germline V CDR1 and CDR2: MNHGY, SAAAGT.

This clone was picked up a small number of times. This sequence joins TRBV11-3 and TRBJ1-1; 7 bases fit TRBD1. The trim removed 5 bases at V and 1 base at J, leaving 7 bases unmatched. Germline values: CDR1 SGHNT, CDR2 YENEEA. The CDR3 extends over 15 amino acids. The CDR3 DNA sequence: TGTGCCAGCAGCCCGACAGGGACGGAGAACACTGAAGCTTTCTTT. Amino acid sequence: CASSPTGTENTEAFF.

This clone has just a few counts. In nucleotides, the CDR3 is TGTGCCAGCAGCTTGGGACCGGGACTAGCGGGATCCGAGCAGTACTTC. Encoded protein: CASSLGPGLAGSEQYF. The chain combines TRBV7-5 with TRBJ2-7; the table calls TRBD2, which could not be checked here. TRBV7-5 is a listed pseudogene. The CDR3 has 16 residues.

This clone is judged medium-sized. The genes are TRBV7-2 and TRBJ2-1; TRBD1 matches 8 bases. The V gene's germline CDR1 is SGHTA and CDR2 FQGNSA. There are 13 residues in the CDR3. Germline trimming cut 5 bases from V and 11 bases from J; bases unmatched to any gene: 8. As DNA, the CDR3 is TGTGCCAGCAGCCAGGGGGCCAGCTCCCAGCAGTTCTTC. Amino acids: CASSQGASSQQFF.

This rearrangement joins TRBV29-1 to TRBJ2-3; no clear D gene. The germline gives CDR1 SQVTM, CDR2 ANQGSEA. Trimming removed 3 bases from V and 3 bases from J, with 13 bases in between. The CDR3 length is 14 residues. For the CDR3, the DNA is TGCAGCGTTGATGACCGCCGTGGGACAGATACGCAGTATTTT. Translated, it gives CSVDDRRGTDTQYF.

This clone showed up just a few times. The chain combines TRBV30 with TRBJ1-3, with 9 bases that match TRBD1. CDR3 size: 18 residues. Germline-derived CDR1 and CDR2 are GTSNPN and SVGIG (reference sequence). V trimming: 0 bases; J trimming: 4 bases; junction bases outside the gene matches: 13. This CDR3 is CAWSVRGDRVFGGNTIYF. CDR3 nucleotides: TGTGCCTGGAGTGTACGAGGGGACAGGGTTTTTGGGGGAAACACCATATATTTT.

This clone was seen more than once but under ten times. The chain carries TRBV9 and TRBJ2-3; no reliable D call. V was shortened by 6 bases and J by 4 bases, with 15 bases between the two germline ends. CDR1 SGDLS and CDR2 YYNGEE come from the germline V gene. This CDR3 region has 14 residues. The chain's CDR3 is CASTLNVEADTQYF. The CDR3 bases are TGTGCCAGCACCTTGAACGTCGAGGCAGATACGCAGTATTTT.

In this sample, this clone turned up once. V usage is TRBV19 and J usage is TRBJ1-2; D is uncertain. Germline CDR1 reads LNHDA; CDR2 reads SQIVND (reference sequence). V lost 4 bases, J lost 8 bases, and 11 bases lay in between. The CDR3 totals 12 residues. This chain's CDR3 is CASSSRTRGYTF. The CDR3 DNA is TGTGCCAGTAGTAGCCGGACCCGGGGCTACACCTTC.

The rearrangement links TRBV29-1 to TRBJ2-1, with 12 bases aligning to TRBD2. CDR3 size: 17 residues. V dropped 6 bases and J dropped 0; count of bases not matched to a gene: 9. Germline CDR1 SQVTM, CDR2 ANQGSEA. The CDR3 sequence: CSVRGLAGRSSYNEQFF. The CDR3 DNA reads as TGCAGCGTACGAGGACTAGCGGGGCGAAGCTCCTACAATGAGCAGTTCTTC.

CDR3 coding DNA: TGTGCCTGGAGTTATCAAACCGGGACAGGGAAAGAAAAACTGTTTTTT. The encoded protein is CAWSYQTGTGKEKLFF. This chain joins TRBV30 and TRBJ1-4; 9 bases are a match to TRBD1. The CDR3 is 16 residues long. Germline CDR1 is GTSNPN and CDR2 is SVGIG (reference sequence). Trimming took 2 bases from V and 8 from J; bases not matched to a gene: 12.